This T cell receptor (beta chain) was sequenced for a study of CD8+CD57+ T cells in acquired aplastic anemia (dated by TCRdb to about 2018). Background for the entire study: A mean of 3.2 ug of DNA, ranging from about 0.19 to 30 ug, was extracted from sorted CD4+ and CD8+ cells.

Genomic DNA was used as template for profiling of TCR beta VDJ combinations and CDR3 sequences. An Illumina HiSeq 2000 was the platform used for TCR repertoire sequencing. The study's own analysis went as follows. TRBV/TRBJ rearrangement plots, CDR3 size and DJ length profiles, and Simpson's diversity index were used to assess repertoires. The most abundant DNA sequence in the deep sequencing data was taken as the immunodominant clone. CDR3 amino acid sequences were checked for sharing between subjects and were compared against published repertoires and the VDJdb database. TCRdb reprocessing: public reads trimmed at Q25 with fastp, clones called with MiXCR, in-frame beta chains kept. Rows are unified per CDR3 protein, each entry keeping the most common DNA and genes. The V and J calls, along with clone size, are taken from TCRdb and not from the paper's own processing. This sample gives more than 250,000 distinct CDR3 sequences in total; around 60% of them show up just once. 7.5% to 9% of the sample lies in the top ten.

Here is what the overall study found, with its caveats: Although 25 to 30 CD8+ CDR3 sequences were shared by patients and controls, these sequences appeared highly expressed in patients and within the immunodominant clones of patients. CD8+ Simpson's diversity did not differ significantly between patients and healthy controls (P=0.060).

TCR repertoires of sorted CD4+ and CD8+ blood T cells from severe aplastic anemia patients and healthy subjects were deep-sequenced in the study. Ficoll-Paque density gradient centrifugation was used to isolate peripheral blood mononuclear cells. Before DNA extraction, CD4+ and CD8+ T cells were sorted by FACS or by magnetic beads. CDR1 is given as MNHEY and CDR2 as SVGAGI, both from the germline V gene. Relative to germline, V is missing 6 bases and J is missing 8 bases, with 6 bases of the junction outside any gene match. CDR3 length: 12 amino acids, cysteine to phenylalanine. CDR3 DNA is the only sequence kept; it has 36 bases, read in frame from the first base. Notes on this clonotype: This clone's antigen is unknown. Per-base qualities were not stored, and no clone one base away is much larger.

This sequence was found in a human donor with severe aplastic anemia or a healthy control (not recorded which). The chain couples TRBV6-5 to TRBJ1-2, with 7 bases in between that match TRBD1. Sequencing was carried out using sorted CD4+, CD8+, or CD8+CD57+ T cells (not recorded which) from PBMCs. The CDR3 reads CASSKTGTGYTF. The nucleotide sequence is given as TGTGCCAGCAGCAAGACAGGGACAGGCTACACCTTC.